The 3 T cell receptor beta chains below were found in one sample sequenced in a study of blood T cell repertoires in COVID-19. Repertoires were generated with immunoSEQ multiplex PCR, while TCRdb's copy carries only in-frame clones and drops some. This sample carries roughly 73,000 clones, 75% to 80% of them seen once, and the ten largest clones take around 15%. Input material: peripheral blood. These receptors all stem from a human donor in a cohort sampled during active COVID-19.

J is TRBJ1-2 and V is TRBV19; maybe TRBD1 (5 bases). The CDR3 is 12 residues long. The V gene's germline CDR1 is LNHDA and CDR2 SQIVND (reference sequence). The V and J ends lost 8 bases and 2 bases respectively, with 9 bases between them. Written as DNA, the CDR3 is TGTGCCAGTCAGACAGTCAACTATGGCTACACCTTC. As protein: CASQTVNYGYTF.

This clone turned up a few times. This chain uses TRBV29-1 with TRBJ1-1; TRBD1 agrees at 7 bases. CDR1 and CDR2 (germline): SQVTM, ANQGSEA. Losses at the gene ends were 8 bases for V and 11 bases for J; bases not matched to a gene: 11. CDR3 length equals 11 residues. The CDR3 loop is CSSRTGWEAFF. DNA of the CDR3: TGCAGCTCTAGGACAGGTTGGGAGGCTTTCTTT.

V usage is TRBV11-3 and J usage is TRBJ2-1, with D unclear. The V end lost 1 base, the J end lost 9 bases, and 10 bases lay between the germline ends. This CDR3 has 13 residues. Germline V gene sequence: CDR1 SGHNT, CDR2 YENEEA. DNA of the CDR3: TGTGCCAGCAGCTTAGGTAATTCAGGTGAGCAGTTCTTC. Residues: CASSLGNSGEQFF.